The 2 T cell receptor beta chains given below trace back to one sample, sequenced in a study of shared clonotypes between healthy human individuals. Only in-frame clones appear in the TCRdb table, and some are missing; sequencing was by immunoSEQ multiplex PCR. This table holds about 1.5 million clones, approximately 98% found once. Sequencing input: naive CD4+ T cells sorted from blood. As for subset: CD45RA+ positively selected. The receptors were gathered from a man aged 25 to 45 in good health.

Only one count was recorded for this clone. This chain joins TRBV25-1 and TRBJ2-5; D is unclear. CDR3 size: 15 residues. The V and J ends lost 0 bases and 2 bases respectively, with 10 bases between them. Germline V gives CDR1 MGHDK, CDR2 SYGVNS. The CDR3 sequence: CASSEYSRVQETQYF. Here the CDR3 DNA reads TGTGCCAGCAGTGAATATAGTCGGGTACAAGAGACCCAGTACTTC.

The chain uses TRBV28 and TRBJ2-3; D is possibly TRBD2 (5 bases). V was pared by 6 bases and J by 6 bases, with 7 bases between. This CDR3 comprises 11 residues. Germline V gene sequence: CDR1 MDHEN, CDR2 SYDVKM. CDR3 nucleotide sequence: TGTGCCAGCAGGTCTAGCGATACGCAGTATTTT. Translating it yields CASRSSDTQYF.